The present TCR beta chain was sequenced within a study of beta chain features in type 1 diabetes. The overall study: Researchers looked at some 99 million sorted cells across all samples. Study observations and caveats: Among type 1 diabetes patients, VDJ junctions had fewer insertions and more deletions. cDNA-based sequencing might over-represent cells highly expressing TCR. A moderate, significant TCRB CDR3 shortening appeared in type 1 diabetes across four CD4+ subsets.

Germline V gives CDR1 MNHNS, CDR2 SASEGT. The CDR3 spans 16 residues. Trimming removed 4 bases from V and 7 bases from J, with 22 bases in between. A few counts support this clone. Antigen: not known. Sorted populations were all over 95% pure. Investigators reverse transcribed all isolated RNA, so they sequenced expressed TCRB transcripts. TCRdb's copy holds only in-frame clones and misses some; the assay was immunoSEQ multiplex PCR. Of 300,000 or so clones listed, roughly 13% are singletons. This clonotype was obtained from a man aged 25-45 years with type 1 diabetes. V gene TRBV6-1 combines with J gene TRBJ2-5; tentatively, D is TRBD1 (5 bases). The sequencing sample was made of naive CD4+ T cells from blood. CDR3 nucleotides: TGTGCCAGCAGTGGCATAGGCAGGGAACGTGAAAGGACCCAGTACTTC. Protein product: CASSGIGRERERTQYF.